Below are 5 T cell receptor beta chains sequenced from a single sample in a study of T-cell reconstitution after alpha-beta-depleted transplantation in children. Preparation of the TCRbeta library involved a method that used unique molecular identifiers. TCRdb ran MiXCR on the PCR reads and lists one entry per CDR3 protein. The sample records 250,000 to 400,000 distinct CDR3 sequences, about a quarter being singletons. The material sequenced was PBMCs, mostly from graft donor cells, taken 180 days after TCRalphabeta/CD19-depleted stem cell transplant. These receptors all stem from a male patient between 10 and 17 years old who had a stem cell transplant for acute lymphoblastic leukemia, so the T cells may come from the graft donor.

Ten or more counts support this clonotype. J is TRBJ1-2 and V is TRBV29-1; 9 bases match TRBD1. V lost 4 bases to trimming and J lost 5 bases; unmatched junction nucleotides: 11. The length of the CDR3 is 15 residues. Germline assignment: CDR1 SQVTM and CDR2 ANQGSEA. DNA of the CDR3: TGCAGCGTTGGAATCACGGGGACAGGGAAATATGGCTACACCTTC. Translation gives CSVGITGTGKYGYTF.

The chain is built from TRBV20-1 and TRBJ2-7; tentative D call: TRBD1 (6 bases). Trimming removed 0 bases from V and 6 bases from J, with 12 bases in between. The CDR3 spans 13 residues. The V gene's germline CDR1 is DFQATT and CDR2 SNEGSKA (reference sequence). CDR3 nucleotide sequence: TGCAGTGCTAGAGATCGTGGGGGCGGCGAGCAGTACTTC. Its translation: CSARDRGGGEQYF.

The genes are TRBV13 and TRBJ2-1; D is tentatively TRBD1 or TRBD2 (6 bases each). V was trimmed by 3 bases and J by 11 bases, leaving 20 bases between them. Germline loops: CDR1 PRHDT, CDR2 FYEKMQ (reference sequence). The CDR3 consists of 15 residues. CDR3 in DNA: TGTGCCAGCAGCTTTAAGTGGGGGGCTTTGCCGAAGCAGTTCTTC. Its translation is CASSFKWGALPKQFF.

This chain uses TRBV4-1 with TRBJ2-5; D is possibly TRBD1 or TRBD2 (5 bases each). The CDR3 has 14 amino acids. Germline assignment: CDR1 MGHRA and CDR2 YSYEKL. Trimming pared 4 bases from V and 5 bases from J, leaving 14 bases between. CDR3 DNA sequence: TGCGCCAGCAGCCCATTGGGGGAGCAGGAGACCCAGTACTTC. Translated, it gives CASSPLGEQETQYF.

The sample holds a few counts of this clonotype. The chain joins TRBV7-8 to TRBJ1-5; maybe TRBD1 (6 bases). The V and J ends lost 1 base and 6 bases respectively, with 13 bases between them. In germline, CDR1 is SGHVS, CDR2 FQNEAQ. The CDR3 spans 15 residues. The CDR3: CASSLEGGGGQPQHF. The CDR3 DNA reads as TGTGCCAGCAGCTTAGAAGGAGGGGGAGGTCAGCCCCAGCATTTT. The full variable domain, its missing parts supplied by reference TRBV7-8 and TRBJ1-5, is GAGVSQSPRYKVAKRGQDVALRCDPISGHVSLFWYQQALGQGPEFLTYFQNEAQLDKSGLPSDRFFAERPEGSVSTLKIQRTQQEDSAVYLCASSLEGGGGQPQHFGDGTRLSIL.